This entry lists 23 T cell receptor beta chains sequenced from one sample in a study of blood T cell repertoires in COVID-19. Assay: immunoSEQ multiplex PCR; the TCRdb copy retains only in-frame clones and omits some. Of around 120,000 clones in the sample, roughly three quarters are singletons; the top ten hold around 3.9%. The material sequenced was peripheral blood. The receptors originated from a woman older than 75 with acute or convalescent COVID-19.

The chain carries TRBV7-2 and TRBJ1-5, with 7 bases lining up with TRBD1. The CDR3 loop spans 13 amino acids. The V and J ends lost 4 bases and 4 bases, in that order; junction bases with no gene match: 1. The germline V gene has CDR1 SGHTA and CDR2 FQGNSA. The CDR3 sequence is CASSSGQNQPQHF. Here the CDR3 DNA reads TGTGCCAGCAGCTCGGGACAGAATCAGCCCCAGCATTTT.

This clone has only one observation. The chain recombines TRBV11-2 with TRBJ1-3; D gene ambiguous. V was cut by 2 bases and J by 2 bases, with 7 bases left in between. The CDR3 has 14 amino acids. The germline gives CDR1 SGHAT, CDR2 FQNNGV. CDR3: CASSLNAAGNTIYF. CDR3 sequence (DNA): TGTGCCAGCAGCTTAAATGCAGCTGGAAACACCATATATTTT.

V and J are TRBV21-1 and TRBJ2-1; TRBD2, the D gene given by the table, was not confirmed from the DNA. TRBV21-1 is reported as a pseudogene. CDR3 length: 17 residues. CDR3 loop: CASSKLFDFCSYNEQFF. CDR3 in DNA: TGTGCCAGCAGCAAACTCTTCGACTTCTGCTCCTACAATGAGCAGTTCTTC.

The gene calls are TRBV28 and TRBJ2-1; perhaps TRBD1 as D (5 bases). With 8 bases removed from V and 0 bases from J, the gap between germline ends came to 5 bases. CDR1 and CDR2 (germline): MDHEN, SYDVKM. CDR3 size: 12 residues. CDR3 sequence reads: CASGASYNEQFF. The CDR3, as DNA: TGTGCCAGCGGGGCCTCCTACAATGAGCAGTTCTTC.

This clone was detected a few times. The chain joins TRBV6-4 to TRBJ1-1, with D maybe TRBD1 (6 bases). CDR1 and CDR2 from the germline V gene are MRHNA and SNTAGT. The CDR3 consists of 14 residues. V was shortened by 0 bases and J by 4 bases, with 9 bases between the two germline ends. CDR3 sequence: CASSDSSRGTEAFF. The DNA for the CDR3 is TGTGCCAGCAGTGACTCTTCCAGGGGCACTGAAGCTTTCTTT.

V usage is TRBV5-1 and J usage is TRBJ1-1, with D unresolved. V lost 0 bases, J lost 2 bases, and 14 bases lay in between. The CDR3 runs to 16 residues. Per the germline V gene, CDR1 is SGHRS and CDR2 is YFSETQ. This CDR3 reads CASSLGIQLLNTEAFF. The CDR3 DNA reads TGCGCCAGCAGCTTGGGGATACAGCTTCTCAACACTGAAGCTTTCTTT.

The V gene is TRBV5-6, the J gene TRBJ2-3; 9 nucleotides align to TRBD2. Germline V gene sequence: CDR1 SGHDT, CDR2 YYEEEE. This CDR3 is built from 15 residues. V gave up 2 bases and J gave up 2 bases; unmatched junction bases: 3. DNA for the CDR3: TGTGCCAGCAGCTTCGCGGGAGGGCCCACAGATACGCAGTATTTT. Its translation: CASSFAGGPTDTQYF.

To note about this clone: One junction end does not reproduce the germline sequence, and a read error may be involved. The rearrangement joins TRBV19 to TRBJ1-3; D unresolved. There are 15 residues in the CDR3. The V gene's germline CDR1 is LNHDA and CDR2 SQIVND (reference sequence). CDR3: CASRIEDISGNTIYF. Here the CDR3 DNA reads TGTGCCAGTAGGATAGAAGACATCTCTGGAAACACCATATATTTT.

V and J are TRBV19 and TRBJ2-7; no reliable D call. The CDR3 runs 14 residues. V lost 6 bases, J lost 1 base, and 13 bases lay in between. Germline V lookup: CDR1 LNHDA, CDR2 SQIVND (reference sequence). The chain's CDR3 is CASRVTAGSYEQYF. The CDR3 bases are TGTGCCAGTAGGGTCACAGCAGGTTCCTACGAGCAGTACTTC.

The rearrangement uses TRBV5-5 and TRBJ2-3, with 11 bases that match TRBD1. Germline V gene data show CDR1 as SGHKS and CDR2 as YYEKEE (reference sequence). This CDR3 spans 16 amino acids. The V gene end was trimmed by 0 bases and the J gene end by 5 bases; junction bases not matched to a gene: 5. CDR3: CASSLEGQGVEDTQYF. In nucleotides, the CDR3 is TGTGCCAGCAGCTTGGAGGGACAGGGGGTCGAAGATACGCAGTATTTT.

The gene calls are TRBV24-1 and TRBJ2-1, with 9 positions matching TRBD2. Germline V gives CDR1 KGHDR, CDR2 SFDVKD. There are 15 residues in the CDR3. With 4 bases clipped from V and 7 bases from J, the junction kept 7 bases outside the gene matches. The CDR3 bases are TGTGCCACCAGTGACCCTAGCGGGATAGGGAATGAGCAGTTCTTC. It yields the protein CATSDPSGIGNEQFF.

The chain couples TRBV15 to TRBJ1-5, with D unclear. The CDR3 runs 13 residues. The germline V and J ends were trimmed by 0 bases and 7 bases, with 7 bases remaining between them. CDR1 and CDR2 from the germline V gene are LNHNV and YYDKDF (reference sequence). CDR3 nucleotide sequence: TGTGCCACCAGCAGAGAGGCTAGCCAGCCCCAGCATTTT. It specifies CATSREASQPQHF.

A single count supports this clone. The rearrangement uses TRBV30 and TRBJ1-2; D ambiguous. The CDR3 is made up of 13 amino acids. Germline V gives CDR1 GTSNPN, CDR2 SVGIG (reference sequence). The V and J ends lost 5 bases and 8 bases respectively, with 18 bases between them. The CDR3 is CAWGAGRPLGYTF. DNA for the CDR3: TGTGCCTGGGGTGCGGGCAGGCCCCTCGGCTACACCTTC.

The V call is TRBV7-8, the J call TRBJ2-5, with a tentative D call TRBD2 (5 bases). The CDR3 loop spans 16 amino acids. Per germline, CDR1 SGHVS and CDR2 FQNEAQ. V dropped 0 bases and J dropped 5 bases, with 16 bases sitting between them. CDR3 nucleotide sequence: TGTGCCAGCAGCTTAGCTACAACACGGGGTGGGGAGACCCAGTACTTC. Its translation is CASSLATTRGGETQYF.

The chain links TRBV6-5 to TRBJ2-7; 10 nucleotides align to TRBD2. CDR3 length equals 15 residues. The junction had 9 bases not matched to a gene; V was cut back by 6 bases and J by 4 bases. Germline V lookup: CDR1 MNHEY, CDR2 SVGAGI. DNA of the CDR3: TGTGCCAGCAGACCAACCATTAGCGGGAGGTACGAGCAGTACTTC. Residues: CASRPTISGRYEQYF.

This rearrangement joins TRBV3-1 (or the pseudogene TRBV3-2) to TRBJ2-7; a possible D gene is TRBD1 (6 bases). Trimming left V 4 bases short and J 3 bases short, with 13 bases between. Looked up from germline, CDR1 is LGHDT and CDR2 is YNNKEL (reference sequence). The CDR3 runs 14 residues. CDR3 region: CASSPRGGHYEQYF. The DNA for the CDR3 is TGTGCCAGCAGCCCCCGAGGGGGTCACTACGAGCAGTACTTC.

This clone was seen a handful of times. The rearrangement uses TRBV2 and TRBJ2-3, with 10 positions matching TRBD2. Germline CDR1 and CDR2: SNHLY and FYNNEI. The CDR3 is made up of 15 amino acids. Trimming removed 3 bases from V and 4 bases from J; junction bases left unmatched: 4. DNA for the CDR3: TGTGCCAGCAGTGATTTTAGCGGGAGGCCAGATACGCAGTATTTT. Amino acids: CASSDFSGRPDTQYF. The whole variable domain, remainder taken from reference TRBV2 and TRBJ2-3, is EPEVTQTPSHQVTQMGQEVILRCVPISNHLYFYWYRQILGQKVEFLVSFYNNEISEKSEIFDDQFSVERPDGSNFTLKIRSTKLEDSAMYFCASSDFSGRPDTQYFGPGTRLTVL.

This clone was recorded a few times. V usage is TRBV6-2 or TRBV6-3 and J usage is TRBJ1-5; 7 bases agree with TRBD1. Trimming removed 0 bases from V and 6 bases from J; junction bases left unmatched: 5. In germline, CDR1 is MNHEY, CDR2 SVGEGT. This CDR3 is built from 15 residues. The CDR3 coding sequence is TGTGCCAGCAGTTACTCGGAGGGGGCGCGTCAGCCCCAGCATTTT. Protein product: CASSYSEGARQPQHF.

This clone has just a few counts. The chain uses TRBV28 and TRBJ1-2, with 9 bases matching TRBD1. V was pared by 5 bases and J by 6 bases, with 13 bases of the junction left unmatched. Germline CDR1 MDHEN, CDR2 SYDVKM. The CDR3 contains 16 residues. CDR3 residues: CASSLIESGQGDGYTF. CDR3 nucleotides: TGTGCCAGCAGTCTCATCGAATCGGGACAGGGTGATGGCTACACCTTC.

The J gene is TRBJ1-5, the V gene TRBV5-1; 7 positions agree with TRBD1. V trimming: 0 bases; J trimming: 2 bases; junction bases outside the gene matches: 11. This CDR3 has 18 residues. Germline CDR1 is SGHRS and CDR2 is YFSETQ. The CDR3 bases are TGCGCCAGCAGCTTGGTCGACAGGGAGAGACGGGGCAATCAGCCCCAGCATTTT. Its protein is CASSLVDRERRGNQPQHF. The whole variable domain, filled in from reference TRBV5-1 and TRBJ1-5, reads KAGVTQTPRYLIKTRGQQVTLSCSPISGHRSVSWYQQTPGQGLQFLFEYFSETQRNKGNFPGRFSGRQFSNSRSEMNVSTLELGDSALYLCASSLVDRERRGNQPQHFGDGTRLSIL.

J is TRBJ2-7 and V is TRBV7-8; D is perhaps TRBD2 (6 bases). The germline V gene encodes CDR1 SGHVS and CDR2 FQNEAQ. Trimming took 6 bases from V and 3 from J, leaving 21 bases between them. This CDR3 contains 16 residues. CDR3 sequence: CASSSTPGGESYEQYF. As DNA, the CDR3 is TGTGCCAGCAGTTCCACCCCGGGCGGGGAAAGCTACGAGCAGTACTTC.

This clone appeared a single time. The chain combines TRBV18 with TRBJ1-5; the match to TRBD1 covers 7 bases. CDR3 length: 17 residues. Germline trimming cut 3 bases from V and 1 base from J; bases unmatched to any gene: 9. The germline V gene has CDR1 KGHSH and CDR2 LQKENI. Here the CDR3 DNA reads TGTGCCAGCTCACCTCCTCAGGGGGTACAAAGCAATCAGCCCCAGCATTTT. It translates to CASSPPQGVQSNQPQHF.

On this clone: An end of the junction does not agree with germline; a read error may underlie this. The chain recombines TRBV5-8 with TRBJ2-5, with TRBD2 matching over 11 bases. Germline lookup yields CDR1 SGHTS and CDR2 YDEGEE. CDR3 length: 14 residues. The CDR3 nucleotides read TGTGTCAGCAGGAGACTAGCGGGGCAAGAGACCCAGTACTTC. As protein: CVSRRLAGQETQYF.